One and the same sample provided the 29 T cell receptor beta chains below, sequenced in a study of cytomegalovirus exposure and HLA in healthy donors. With 60 Vbeta and 13 Jbeta primers, the PCR was carried out. TCRdb's table, derived via immunoSEQ multiplex PCR, lists solely in-frame clones and lacks some. The sample lists roughly 180,000 clones, almost 80% occurring once. Input material: PBMCs. The origin of the receptors is a man aged 25-45 years in good health and CMV-seronegative.

This chain connects TRBV7-9 to TRBJ1-2, with 9 bases that match TRBD1. Germline CDR1 and CDR2: SEHNR and FQNEAQ (reference sequence). The V gene end was trimmed by 0 bases and the J gene end by 4 bases; junction bases not matched to a gene: 9. This CDR3 contains 17 residues. The CDR3 sequence is CASSLAQATGGTYGYTF. CDR3 DNA sequence: TGTGCCAGCAGCTTAGCCCAAGCGACAGGGGGAACCTATGGCTACACCTTC. Full variable domain (missing parts from reference TRBV7-9 and TRBJ1-2): DTGVSQNPRHKITKRGQNVTFRCDPISEHNRLYWYRQTLGQGPEFLTYFQNEAQLEKSRLLSDRFSAERPKGSFSTLEIQRTEQGDSAMYLCASSLAQATGGTYGYTFGSGTRLTVV.

CDR3 region: CASSYWLTQDNSPLHF. The CDR3 nucleotides read TGTGCCAGCAGTTACTGGTTAACACAAGATAATTCACCCCTCCACTTT. The chain links TRBV6-5 to TRBJ1-6; D not resolved. This CDR3 is built from 16 residues. V was pared by 1 base and J by 5 bases, with 12 bases between. CDR1 and CDR2 (germline): MNHEY, SVGAGI.

There are a few counts of this clone. The chain joins TRBV23-1 to TRBJ2-5; D is ambiguous. TRBV23-1 is an open reading frame, and its role is uncertain. The CDR3 consists of 15 residues. Deletions cut 0 bases from V and 5 bases from J, with 13 bases between. CDR3 loop: CASSQSPALRETQYF. The CDR3 DNA reads as TGCGCCAGCAGTCAATCCCCGGCCCTGAGGGAGACCCAGTACTTC.

This chain uses TRBV7-9 with TRBJ2-1; 12 bases align to TRBD2. V was clipped by 5 bases and J by 8 bases; unmatched bases: 7. This CDR3 spans 15 amino acids. Germline CDR1 is SEHNR and CDR2 is FQNEAQ (reference sequence). The DNA of the CDR3 is TGTGCCAGCAGCACGTCGACTAGCGGGAGAGATGAGCAGTTCTTC. Translated: CASSTSTSGRDEQFF. The entire variable domain, with the rest obtained from reference TRBV7-9 and TRBJ2-1, is as follows: DTGVSQNPRHKITKRGQNVTFRCDPISEHNRLYWYRQTLGQGPEFLTYFQNEAQLEKSRLLSDRFSAERPKGSFSTLEIQRTEQGDSAMYLCASSTSTSGRDEQFFGPGTRLTVL.

The rearrangement links TRBV19 to TRBJ2-3, with 7 bases matching TRBD1. The ends lost 6 bases at V and 2 bases at J; junction bases unmatched: 11. This CDR3 region has 16 residues. The germline gives CDR1 LNHDA, CDR2 SQIVND (reference sequence). In DNA, the CDR3 is TGTGCCAGTAGCCACAAGCCGGGACAGCTCACAGATACGCAGTATTTT. Its translation is CASSHKPGQLTDTQYF.

This chain uses TRBV6-6 with TRBJ1-5; D gene uncertain. This CDR3 region has 15 residues. V was shortened by 2 bases and J by 4 bases, with 12 bases between the two germline ends. Germline CDR1 MNHNY, CDR2 SVGAGI (reference sequence). The CDR3 sequence is CASSYPEAINQPQHF. CDR3 nucleotides: TGTGCCAGCAGTTACCCGGAGGCAATTAATCAGCCCCAGCATTTT.

The rearrangement uses TRBV5-6 and TRBJ2-7, with 8 nucleotides matching TRBD1. Germline CDR1 and CDR2: SGHDT and YYEEEE. V was clipped by 4 bases and J by 2 bases; unmatched bases: 8. The CDR3 loop spans 15 amino acids. CDR3 region: CASSRLTGAPYEQYF. CDR3 sequence (DNA): TGTGCCAGCAGCCGGCTGACAGGGGCCCCCTACGAGCAGTACTTC. Filled out from reference TRBV5-6 and TRBJ2-7, the complete variable domain reads DAGVTQSPTHLIKTRGQQVTLRCSPKSGHDTVSWYQQALGQGPQFIFQYYEEEERQRGNFPDRFSGHQFPNYSSELNVNALLLGDSALYLCASSRLTGAPYEQYFGPGTRLTVT.

This chain joins TRBV7-9 and TRBJ2-3, with a weak D call TRBD1 (6 bases). There are 12 residues in the CDR3. Germline V CDR1 and CDR2: SEHNR, FQNEAQ (reference sequence). V lost 5 bases and J 6 bases, leaving 9 bases between the germline ends. CDR3 sequence (DNA): TGTGCCAGCAGCCTCCAGGGGGATACGCAGTATTTT. Translated, it gives CASSLQGDTQYF.

This chain uses TRBV7-2 with TRBJ2-7; D gene uncertain. Trimming shortened V by 1 base and J by 7 bases, and 11 bases separated the two germline ends. The CDR3 runs to 13 residues. The germline CDR1 and CDR2 sequences are SGHTA and FQGNSA. This CDR3 reads CASSLGLEREQYF. The CDR3 DNA follows: TGTGCCAGCAGCTTAGGGTTGGAGCGAGAGCAGTACTTC. Drawing the rest from reference TRBV7-2 and TRBJ2-7, the complete variable domain is GAGVSQSPSNKVTEKGKDVELRCDPISGHTALYWYRQSLGQGLEFLIYFQGNSAPDKSGLPSDRFSAERTGGSVSTLTIQRTQQEDSAVYLCASSLGLEREQYFGPGTRLTVT.

The gene calls are TRBV19 and TRBJ2-1, with 7 bases identical to TRBD2. J gave up 8 bases and V 3 bases, and 7 bases lay outside the gene matches. CDR3 length: 14 amino acids. Per germline, CDR1 LNHDA and CDR2 SQIVND (reference sequence). The CDR3 loop reads CASSIGLVGDEQFF. In DNA form, the CDR3 reads TGTGCCAGTAGTATCGGACTAGTGGGGGATGAGCAGTTCTTC.

J is TRBJ1-6 and V is TRBV10-1; 7 nucleotides match TRBD1. Germline CDR1 is WNHNN and CDR2 is SYGVQD (reference sequence). The CDR3 totals 13 residues. Losses at the gene ends were 4 bases for V and 8 bases for J; bases not matched to a gene: 2. The CDR3 protein is CASSVDRYSPLHF. The DNA for the CDR3 is TGCGCCAGCAGTGTGGACAGGTATTCACCCCTCCACTTT.

The chain recombines TRBV30 with TRBJ1-1; D is undetermined. The V gene's germline CDR1 is GTSNPN and CDR2 SVGIG (reference sequence). There are 14 residues in the CDR3. The V end lost 2 bases, the J end lost 3 bases, and 13 bases lay between the germline ends. This CDR3 reads CAWSNENEDTEAFF. The CDR3 DNA reads TGTGCCTGGAGTAATGAGAATGAGGACACTGAAGCTTTCTTT.

The gene calls are TRBV9 and TRBJ1-5, with 8 positions matching TRBD1. Germline lookup yields CDR1 SGDLS and CDR2 YYNGEE. The CDR3 runs to 14 residues. J lost 1 base, V lost 4 bases, and 1 base had no gene match. CDR3 residues: CASSRTGSNQPQHF. As DNA, the CDR3 is TGTGCCAGCAGCCGGACAGGGAGCAATCAGCCCCAGCATTTT.

This chain links TRBV30 with TRBJ1-5, with a tentative D call TRBD1 (6 bases). The CDR3 covers 13 residues. Trimming stripped 5 bases from V and 3 bases from J, with 11 bases between. Germline CDR1 is GTSNPN and CDR2 is SVGIG (reference sequence). CDR3 in amino acids: CAWGRQDNQPQHF. The CDR3 nucleotides are TGTGCCTGGGGTAGACAGGACAATCAGCCCCAGCATTTT.

This chain joins TRBV7-2 and TRBJ2-5, with 12 positions matching TRBD2. The CDR3 extends over 18 amino acids. CDR1 is SGHTA, CDR2 FQGNSA, per germline. Trimming took 5 bases from V and 7 from J; bases not matched to a gene: 17. The CDR3 coding sequence is TGTGCCAGCAGCCCCCATCGACGACTAGCGGGGGCGTCAGGGACCCAGTACTTC. Amino acids: CASSPHRRLAGASGTQYF.

J is TRBJ2-2 and V is TRBV28; TRBD2 matches at 10 bases. Germline assignment: CDR1 MDHEN and CDR2 SYDVKM. The J segment lost 6 bases and the V segment lost 9 bases, leaving 7 bases of the junction unmatched. The CDR3 covers 14 residues. CDR3 loop: CARSLAGAAGELFF. CDR3 bases: TGTGCCAGAAGTCTAGCGGGAGCCGCCGGGGAGCTGTTTTTT.

The CDR3 nucleotides are TGTGCCAGCAGCACCCCCGGCGGAGCGGGGGGCCAGGGTGAGCAGTTCTTC. Protein product: CASSTPGGAGGQGEQFF. The chain has TRBV9 and TRBJ2-1; 9 nucleotides align to TRBD2. The CDR3 has 17 amino acids. CDR1 SGDLS and CDR2 YYNGEE come from the germline V gene. The J segment lost 9 bases and the V segment lost 4 bases, leaving 17 bases of the junction unmatched.

The chain is built from TRBV6-5 and TRBJ1-5; 7 bases match TRBD1. The length of the CDR3 is 13 residues. CDR1 and CDR2 (germline): MNHEY, SVGAGI. Germline trimming cut 6 bases from V and 4 bases from J; bases unmatched to any gene: 3. CDR3 sequence (DNA): TGTGCCAGCAGCGACAGGGAGAATCAGCCCCAGCATTTT. Translation: CASSDRENQPQHF.

The rearrangement links TRBV19 to TRBJ1-5; TRBD1 is a possible D gene (6 bases). The V end was cut by 1 base, the J end by 5 bases, with 12 bases between. The CDR3 loop spans 15 amino acids. CDR1 LNHDA and CDR2 SQIVND come from the germline V gene (reference sequence). The CDR3 region is CASSIAAGVYQPQHF. CDR3 nucleotide sequence: TGTGCCAGTAGTATAGCAGCAGGGGTATATCAGCCCCAGCATTTT.

V gene TRBV2 combines with J gene TRBJ2-7, with D tentatively TRBD2 (5 bases). Trimming left V 3 bases short and J 3 bases short, with 9 bases between. CDR3 size: 13 residues. Germline V lookup: CDR1 SNHLY, CDR2 FYNNEI. CDR3 coding DNA: TGTGCCAGCAGTGATACTAGAGACTACGAGCAGTACTTC. As protein: CASSDTRDYEQYF.

CDR3 loop: CASSARDSNNEQFF. CDR3 bases: TGTGCCAGCAGCGCCCGGGACAGCAACAATGAGCAGTTCTTC. The chain combines TRBV7-6 with TRBJ2-1; 7 bases line up with TRBD1. Germline V gene lookup returns CDR1 SGHVS and CDR2 FNYEAQ. The V gene end was trimmed by 5 bases and the J gene end by 5 bases; junction bases not matched to a gene: 6. The CDR3 is 14 residues long. Full variable domain (outside the CDR3, taken from reference TRBV7-6 and TRBJ2-1): GAGVSQSPRYKVTKRGQDVALRCDPISGHVSLYWYRQALGQGPEFLTYFNYEAQQDKSGLPNDRFSAERPEGSISTLTIQRTEQRDSAMYRCASSARDSNNEQFFGPGTRLTVL.

This clone was detected once. The chain is built from TRBV5-4 and TRBJ1-2; 7 nucleotides line up with TRBD1. The CDR3 totals 15 residues. The V gene's germline CDR1 is SGHNT and CDR2 YYREEE (reference sequence). Germline trimming cut 4 bases from V and 4 bases from J; bases unmatched to any gene: 10. In nucleotides, the CDR3 is TGTGCCAGCAGCCGAAGCCAGGGGGTCGGCTATGGCTACACCTTC. Protein: CASSRSQGVGYGYTF.

The chain uses TRBV9 and TRBJ1-5; D remains unclear. V lost 4 bases, J lost 6 bases, and 14 bases lay in between. The CDR3 is 14 residues long. The germline CDR1 and CDR2 sequences are SGDLS and YYNGEE. CDR3 region: CASSLGQTGQPQHF. The CDR3, as DNA: TGTGCCAGCAGCTTAGGGCAGACGGGTCAGCCCCAGCATTTT.

This chain connects TRBV7-8 to TRBJ1-2; D gene uncertain. The germline V gene encodes CDR1 SGHVS and CDR2 FQNEAQ. Deletions cut 1 base from V and 3 bases from J, with 12 bases between. The CDR3 runs to 15 residues. The CDR3 loop is CASSLGPQPDYGYTF. CDR3 nucleotide sequence: TGTGCCAGCAGCTTAGGTCCTCAACCGGACTATGGCTACACCTTC.

The chain carries TRBV15 and TRBJ1-4, with TRBD1 identical over 7 bases. The CDR3 has 16 residues. After removal of 0 bases from V and 8 bases from J, the junction contained 9 bases not matched to a gene. In germline, CDR1 is LNHNV, CDR2 YYDKDF (reference sequence). As DNA, the CDR3 is TGTGCCACCAGCAGAGAGGGGAGACAGGGCGACGAAAAACTGTTTTTT. Translation: CATSREGRQGDEKLFF.

A few counts support this clone. The genes are TRBV5-4 and TRBJ2-7; TRBD2 agrees at 8 bases. The V gene's germline CDR1 is SGHNT and CDR2 YYREEE (reference sequence). The J segment lost 3 bases and the V segment lost 3 bases, leaving 8 bases of the junction unmatched. This CDR3 region has 15 residues. The CDR3 sequence is CASSSPGLDLYEQYF. DNA of the CDR3: TGTGCCAGCAGCTCTCCGGGACTAGACCTCTACGAGCAGTACTTC.

The chain recombines TRBV6-6 with TRBJ2-5, with D perhaps matching TRBD2 (5 bases). Deletions cut 5 bases from V and 4 bases from J, with 8 bases between. Germline CDR1 MNHNY, CDR2 SVGAGI (reference sequence). The CDR3 has 12 residues. The CDR3 coding sequence is TGTGCCAGCAGTAGAGGGTTAGAGACCCAGTACTTC. Translating gives CASSRGLETQYF.

This clone was seen more than once but under ten times. One end of the junction varies from germline; a read error may be responsible. This chain connects TRBV7-7 to TRBJ2-5, with D perhaps matching TRBD1 (7 bases). Per the germline V gene, CDR1 is SSHAT and CDR2 is FNYEAQ (reference sequence). The CDR3 loop spans 16 amino acids. The CDR3 is CASSSNGGGSGETQYF. CDR3 bases: TGTGCTAGCAGTTCGAATGGAGGGGGCAGCGGAGAGACCCAGTACTTC.

In its sample, this clone was seen once. This CDR3 is CASSQGRGGYGYTF. The CDR3 nucleotides are TGCGCCAGCAGCCAAGGAAGGGGTGGCTATGGCTACACCTTC. The J gene is TRBJ1-2, the V gene TRBV4-1; perhaps TRBD1 as D (5 bases). The CDR3 runs to 14 residues. Germline V gene sequence: CDR1 MGHRA, CDR2 YSYEKL. The germline V and J ends were trimmed by 1 base and 4 bases, with 10 bases remaining between them.